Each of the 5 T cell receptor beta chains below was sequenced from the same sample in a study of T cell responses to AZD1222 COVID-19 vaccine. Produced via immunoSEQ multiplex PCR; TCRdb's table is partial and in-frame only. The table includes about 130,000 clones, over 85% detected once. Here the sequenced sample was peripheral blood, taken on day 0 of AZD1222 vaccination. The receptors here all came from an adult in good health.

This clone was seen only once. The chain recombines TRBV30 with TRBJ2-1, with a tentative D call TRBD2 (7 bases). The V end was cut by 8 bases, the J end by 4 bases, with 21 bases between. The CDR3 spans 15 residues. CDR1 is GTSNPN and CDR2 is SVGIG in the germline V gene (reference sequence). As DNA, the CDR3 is TGTGCCGCATTCTACGGGGGGCAGAAATACAATGAGCAGTTCTTC. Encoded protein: CAAFYGGQKYNEQFF. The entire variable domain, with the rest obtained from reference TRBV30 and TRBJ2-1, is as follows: SQTIHQWPATLVQPVGSPLSLECTVEGTSNPNLYWYRQAAGRGLQLLFYSVGIGQISSEVPQNLSASRPQDRQFILSSKKLLLSDSGFYLCAAFYGGQKYNEQFFGPGTRLTVL.

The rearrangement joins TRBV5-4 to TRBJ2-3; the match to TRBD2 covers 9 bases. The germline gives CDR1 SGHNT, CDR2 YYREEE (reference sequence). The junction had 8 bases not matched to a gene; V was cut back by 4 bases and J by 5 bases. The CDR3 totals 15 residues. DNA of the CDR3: TGTGCCAGCAGCCGTAGCGGGGGCGCAGGAGATACGCAGTATTTT. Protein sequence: CASSRSGGAGDTQYF.

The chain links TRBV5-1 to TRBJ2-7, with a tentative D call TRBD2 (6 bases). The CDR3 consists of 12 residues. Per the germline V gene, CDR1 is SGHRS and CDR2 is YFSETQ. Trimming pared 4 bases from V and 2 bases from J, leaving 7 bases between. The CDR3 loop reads CASSAGPYEQYF. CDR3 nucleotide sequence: TGCGCCAGCAGCGCGGGGCCCTACGAGCAGTACTTC.

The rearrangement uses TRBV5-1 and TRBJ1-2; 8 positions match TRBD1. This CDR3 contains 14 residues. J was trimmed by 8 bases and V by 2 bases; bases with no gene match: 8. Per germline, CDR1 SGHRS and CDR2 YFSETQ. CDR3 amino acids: CASSFIDRGGGYTF. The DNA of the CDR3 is TGCGCCAGCAGCTTCATCGACAGGGGTGGCGGCTACACCTTC.

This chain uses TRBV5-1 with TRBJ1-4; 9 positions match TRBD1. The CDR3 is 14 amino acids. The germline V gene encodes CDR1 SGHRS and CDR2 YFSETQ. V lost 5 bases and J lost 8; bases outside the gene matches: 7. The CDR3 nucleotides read TGCGCCAGCAGGCCGGACAGGGGTGACGAAAAACTGTTTTTT. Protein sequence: CASRPDRGDEKLFF.